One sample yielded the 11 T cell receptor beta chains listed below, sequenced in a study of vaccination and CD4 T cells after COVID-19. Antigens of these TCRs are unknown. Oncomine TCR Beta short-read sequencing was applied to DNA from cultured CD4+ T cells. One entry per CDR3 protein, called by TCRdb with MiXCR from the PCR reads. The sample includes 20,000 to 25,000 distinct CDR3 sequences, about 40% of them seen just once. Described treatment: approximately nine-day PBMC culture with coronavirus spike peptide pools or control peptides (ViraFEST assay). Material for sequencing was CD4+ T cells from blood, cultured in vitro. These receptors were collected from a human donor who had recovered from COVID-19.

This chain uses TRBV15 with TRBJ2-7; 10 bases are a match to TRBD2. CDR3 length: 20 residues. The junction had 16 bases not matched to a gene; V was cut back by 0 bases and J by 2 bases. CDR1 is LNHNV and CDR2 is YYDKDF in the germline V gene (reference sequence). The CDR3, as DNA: TGTGCCACCAGCAGAGATTTGGCTCGCAGCGGGAGGGCCCCGCCCTACGAGCAGTACTTC. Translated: CATSRDLARSGRAPPYEQYF.

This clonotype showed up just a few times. Here the CDR3 DNA reads TGTGCCAGCAGCTTAGGCTCGACAGGGGGCAGTTCACCCCTCCACTTT. This sequence encodes CASSLGSTGGSSPLHF. J is TRBJ1-6 and V is TRBV11-3; 10 nucleotides align to TRBD1. Germline values: CDR1 SGHNT, CDR2 YENEEA. V shed 1 base, J shed 9 bases, and the junction held 6 bases outside the gene matches. The CDR3 has 16 amino acids.

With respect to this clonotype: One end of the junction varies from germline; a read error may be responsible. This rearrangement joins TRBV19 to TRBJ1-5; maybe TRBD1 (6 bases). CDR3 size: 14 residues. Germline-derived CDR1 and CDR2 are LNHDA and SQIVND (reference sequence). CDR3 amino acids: CASTMTGRNQSQHF. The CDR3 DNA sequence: TGTGCCAGTACCATGACAGGTCGTAATCAGTCCCAGCATTTT.

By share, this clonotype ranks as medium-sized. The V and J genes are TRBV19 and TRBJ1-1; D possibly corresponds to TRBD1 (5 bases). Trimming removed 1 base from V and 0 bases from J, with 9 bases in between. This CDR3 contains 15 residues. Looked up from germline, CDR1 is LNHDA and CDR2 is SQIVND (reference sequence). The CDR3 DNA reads TGTGCCAGTAGTATAGTTCCAGGGATGAACACTGAAGCTTTCTTT. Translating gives CASSIVPGMNTEAFF.

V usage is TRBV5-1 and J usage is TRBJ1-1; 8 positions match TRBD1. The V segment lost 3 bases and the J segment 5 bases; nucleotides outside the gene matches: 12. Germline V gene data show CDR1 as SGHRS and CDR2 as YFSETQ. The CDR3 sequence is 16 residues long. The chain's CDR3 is CASSWGSGQGRTEAFF. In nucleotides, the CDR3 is TGCGCCAGCAGCTGGGGCAGCGGACAGGGTAGGACTGAAGCTTTCTTT. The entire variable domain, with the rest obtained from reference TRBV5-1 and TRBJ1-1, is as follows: KAGVTQTPRYLIKTRGQQVTLSCSPISGHRSVSWYQQTPGQGLQFLFEYFSETQRNKGNFPGRFSGRQFSNSRSEMNVSTLELGDSALYLCASSWGSGQGRTEAFFGQGTRLTVV.

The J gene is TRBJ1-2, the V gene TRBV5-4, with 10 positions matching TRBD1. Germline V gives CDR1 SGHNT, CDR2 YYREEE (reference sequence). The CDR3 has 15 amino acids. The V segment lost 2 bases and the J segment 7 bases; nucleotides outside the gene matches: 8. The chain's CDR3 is CASSFPGQGTPGYTF. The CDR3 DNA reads TGTGCCAGCAGCTTTCCGGGACAGGGGACCCCTGGCTACACCTTC.

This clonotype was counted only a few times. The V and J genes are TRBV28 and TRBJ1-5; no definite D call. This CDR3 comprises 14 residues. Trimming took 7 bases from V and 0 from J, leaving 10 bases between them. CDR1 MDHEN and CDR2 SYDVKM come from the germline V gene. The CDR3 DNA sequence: TGTGCCAGCATCACCCATCCTAGCAATCAGCCCCAGCATTTT. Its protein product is CASITHPSNQPQHF.

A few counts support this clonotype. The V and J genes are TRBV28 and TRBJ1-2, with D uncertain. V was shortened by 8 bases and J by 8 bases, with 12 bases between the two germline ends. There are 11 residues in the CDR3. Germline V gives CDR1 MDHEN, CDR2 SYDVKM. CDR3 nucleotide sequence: TGTGCCAGCGGAACCTTGCGGGGCTACACCTTC. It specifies CASGTLRGYTF.

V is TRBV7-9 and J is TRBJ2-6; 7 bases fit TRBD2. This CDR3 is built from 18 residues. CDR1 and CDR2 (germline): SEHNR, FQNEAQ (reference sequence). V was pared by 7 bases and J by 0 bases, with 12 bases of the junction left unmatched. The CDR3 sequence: CASTLGGTGGSGANVLTF. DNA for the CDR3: TGTGCCAGCACCCTCGGGGGGACGGGGGGCTCTGGGGCCAACGTCCTGACTTTC.

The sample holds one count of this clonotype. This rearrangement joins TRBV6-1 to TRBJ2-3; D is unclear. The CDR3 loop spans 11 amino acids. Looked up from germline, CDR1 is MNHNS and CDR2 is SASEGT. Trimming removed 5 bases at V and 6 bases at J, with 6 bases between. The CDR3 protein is CASSTRDTQYF. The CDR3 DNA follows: TGTGCCAGCAGTACGAGGGATACGCAGTATTTT.

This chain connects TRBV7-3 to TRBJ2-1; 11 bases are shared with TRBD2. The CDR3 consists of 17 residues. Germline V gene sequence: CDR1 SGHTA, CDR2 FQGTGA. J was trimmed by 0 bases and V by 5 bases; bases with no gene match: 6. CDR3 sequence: CASSPTSGVSSYNEQFF. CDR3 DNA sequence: TGTGCCAGCAGCCCGACTAGCGGGGTGAGCTCCTACAATGAGCAGTTCTTC.